The 15 T cell receptor beta chains given below trace back to one sample, sequenced in a study of shared T cell receptors in the human thymus. Only in-frame clones appear in the TCRdb table, and some are missing; sequencing was by immunoSEQ multiplex PCR. The data contain over 650,000 clones, more than 70% of them seen just once; the ten biggest clones take up more than 0.009%. This same sample was also part of a study on human thymus T cells.

The sample taken for sequencing was thymocytes. These receptors all come from a boy in the first two years of life with a congenital heart defect.

The chain recombines TRBV29-1 with TRBJ2-3; a possible D gene is TRBD2 (6 bases). Germline values: CDR1 SQVTM, CDR2 ANQGSEA. The CDR3 is made up of 13 amino acids. V gave up 3 bases and J gave up 6 bases, with 13 bases separating them. In DNA form, the CDR3 reads TGCAGCGTTGAGCGGGGACCTCAGGATACGCAGTATTTT. Translating it yields CSVERGPQDTQYF.

The chain joins TRBV4-3 to TRBJ1-6, with 7 bases that match TRBD1. Germline CDR1 is LGHNA and CDR2 is YSLEER. The J segment lost 5 bases and the V segment lost 4 bases, leaving 11 bases of the junction unmatched. The CDR3 spans 17 residues. The CDR3 region has the DNA TGCGCCAGCAGCCTCCTCAGGCCCGACAGGGATAATTCACCCCTCCACTTT. The encoded protein is CASSLLRPDRDNSPLHF.

This clone has just a few counts. The rearrangement joins TRBV27 to TRBJ1-2; 9 bases are shared with TRBD1. The CDR3 has 16 residues. Germline CDR1 MNHEY, CDR2 SMNVEV (reference sequence). Trimming took 7 bases from V and 6 from J; bases not matched to a gene: 15. CDR3 bases: TGTGCCAGCAAACCCCTGCCCAGGACAGGGGTGGATGGCTACACCTTC. Translation: CASKPLPRTGVDGYTF.

The gene calls are TRBV7-8 and TRBJ2-3, with 14 bases aligning to TRBD2. This CDR3 spans 17 amino acids. CDR1 SGHVS and CDR2 FQNEAQ come from the germline V gene. V gave up 0 bases and J gave up 7 bases; unmatched junction bases: 6. CDR3 amino acids: CASSLAMGLAGVHTQYF. The CDR3 nucleotides are TGTGCCAGCAGCTTAGCGATGGGACTAGCGGGAGTACATACGCAGTATTTT.

This chain uses TRBV4-3 with TRBJ1-6; 8 bases are shared with TRBD1. CDR1 is LGHNA and CDR2 is YSLEER in the germline V gene. The CDR3 runs to 16 residues. With 3 bases clipped from V and 5 bases from J, the junction kept 6 bases outside the gene matches. The CDR3 sequence is CASSQATGAHNSPLHF. The CDR3 nucleotides read TGCGCCAGCAGCCAGGCGACAGGGGCCCATAATTCACCCCTCCACTTT.

The chain recombines TRBV4-2 with TRBJ2-4; tentatively, D is TRBD2 (5 bases). The V end lost 1 base, the J end lost 2 bases, and 27 bases lay between the germline ends. Germline-derived CDR1 and CDR2 are LGHNA and YNFKEQ. The CDR3 is 21 amino acids. The CDR3 DNA reads TGTGCCAGCAGCCAAGTTGCGGGTTCTGACGGCCGATGCCACACCAAAAACATTCAGTACTTC. The encoded protein is CASSQVAGSDGRCHTKNIQYF.

V gene TRBV5-6 combines with J gene TRBJ1-5; the D gene is possibly TRBD1 (6 bases). Germline loops: CDR1 SGHDT, CDR2 YYEEEE. The CDR3 extends over 14 amino acids. With 4 bases removed from V and 3 bases from J, the gap between germline ends came to 11 bases. The CDR3 coding sequence is TGTGCCAGCAGCATACAGGGTCTCAATCAGCCCCAGCATTTT. Its protein product is CASSIQGLNQPQHF.

The chain uses TRBV4-1 and TRBJ2-1; 13 positions match TRBD2. The germline V gene has CDR1 MGHRA and CDR2 YSYEKL. V shed 2 bases and J 8 bases; nucleotides not matched to a gene: 9. The CDR3 has 17 residues. The CDR3 nucleotides read TGCGCCAGCAGCCAACCGCCAACTAGCGGGGGGGCGTATGAGCAGTTCTTC. It is translated as CASSQPPTSGGAYEQFF.

V gene TRBV27 combines with J gene TRBJ1-3; TRBD1 aligns across 9 bases. In germline, CDR1 is MNHEY, CDR2 SMNVEV (reference sequence). CDR3 length: 19 residues. V trimming: 0 bases; J trimming: 1 base; junction bases outside the gene matches: 10. In nucleotides, the CDR3 is TGTGCCAGCAGTTTATCGGGGGGGGGACAGGGTTCTTCTGGAAACACCATATATTTT. It yields the protein CASSLSGGGQGSSGNTIYF.

The chain couples TRBV19 to TRBJ2-2, with 9 bases aligning to TRBD1. CDR3 length: 17 amino acids. CDR1 and CDR2 from the germline V gene are LNHDA and SQIVND (reference sequence). Trimming took 4 bases from V and 0 from J; bases not matched to a gene: 6. The CDR3 protein is CASSNTGGPPNTGELFF. CDR3 DNA: TGTGCCAGTAGTAATACAGGGGGCCCTCCGAACACCGGGGAGCTGTTTTTT.

The chain is built from TRBV9 and TRBJ2-1; the match to TRBD2 covers 10 bases. With V trimmed by 4 bases and J by 8 bases, 15 bases remained unmatched. The CDR3 runs 17 residues. Germline V lookup: CDR1 SGDLS, CDR2 YYNGEE. CDR3 residues: CASSPRRLAGVRYEQFF. CDR3 DNA: TGTGCCAGCAGCCCGCGAAGGCTAGCGGGAGTTAGGTATGAGCAGTTCTTC.

The gene calls are TRBV11-2 and TRBJ2-7; the D gene is possibly TRBD1 (6 bases). Between the trimmed V and J ends, which lost 1 base and 4 bases, there was a span of 11 bases. The CDR3 contains 14 residues. Germline CDR1 and CDR2: SGHAT and FQNNGV. This chain's CDR3 is CASSLGRTVYEQYF. In DNA, the CDR3 is TGTGCCAGCAGCTTAGGTCGGACAGTTTACGAGCAGTACTTC.

DNA of the CDR3: TGTGCCTGGAGTGTACCTAGCGGGGGGATCGATGAGCAGTTCTTC. It encodes CAWSVPSGGIDEQFF. This chain joins TRBV30 and TRBJ2-1; 11 bases agree with TRBD2. This CDR3 is built from 15 residues. Germline V CDR1 and CDR2: GTSNPN, SVGIG (reference sequence). After removal of 0 bases from V and 8 bases from J, the junction contained 6 bases not matched to a gene.

This clone has just one count. The chain uses TRBV7-2 and TRBJ1-2; D is possibly TRBD1 (5 bases). This CDR3 has 13 amino acids. Germline V gene lookup returns CDR1 SGHTA and CDR2 FQGNSA. V lost 2 bases to trimming and J lost 4 bases, with 8 bases between them. CDR3 sequence reads: CASSLNRTYGYTF. For the CDR3, the DNA is TGTGCCAGCAGCTTAAACAGGACCTATGGCTACACCTTC.

This clone was seen a single time. The genes are TRBV5-6 and TRBJ1-1; D gene uncertain. Trimming cost V 3 bases and J 5 bases, with 17 bases left between them. Germline CDR1 is SGHDT and CDR2 is YYEEEE. There are 15 residues in the CDR3. This CDR3 is CASSCPPEGYTEAFF. The CDR3 DNA follows: TGTGCCAGCAGCTGCCCCCCTGAGGGATATACTGAAGCTTTCTTT. The full variable domain, rest sourced from reference TRBV5-6 and TRBJ1-1, is DAGVTQSPTHLIKTRGQQVTLRCSPKSGHDTVSWYQQALGQGPQFIFQYYEEEERQRGNFPDRFSGHQFPNYSSELNVNALLLGDSALYLCASSCPPEGYTEAFFGQGTRLTVV.